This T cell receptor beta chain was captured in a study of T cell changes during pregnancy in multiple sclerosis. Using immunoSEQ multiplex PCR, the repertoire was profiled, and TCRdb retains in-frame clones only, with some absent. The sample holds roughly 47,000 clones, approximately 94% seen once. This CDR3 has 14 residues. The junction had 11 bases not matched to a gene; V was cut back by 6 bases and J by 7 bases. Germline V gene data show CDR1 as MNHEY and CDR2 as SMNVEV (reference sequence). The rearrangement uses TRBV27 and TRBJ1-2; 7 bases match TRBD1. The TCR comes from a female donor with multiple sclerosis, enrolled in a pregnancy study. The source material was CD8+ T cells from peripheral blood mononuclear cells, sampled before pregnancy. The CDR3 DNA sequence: TGTGCCAGCAGACTCGACAGGGCCCGGTCTGGCTACACCTTC. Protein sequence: CASRLDRARSGYTF.